Below, 19 T cell receptor beta chains from the same sample are listed, as sequenced in a study of shared clonotypes between healthy human individuals (TCRdb year 2020). Library method: the immunoSEQ multiplex PCR assay. TCRdb retrieved this table from immuneACCESS and kept in-frame rearrangements only. Not all clones are present; in checked studies, unresolved V genes account for under half, and no reason is known for the remainder. Across this sample there are approximately 980,000 clones, with approximately 76% seen only once. The ten largest clones capture 1.5% of the sample. The sample comprised memory CD4+ T cells sorted from blood. The sample's cell subset or site, from its label and the paper: CD45RA-negative fraction. Every receptor here comes from a man younger than 35 in good health.

This clone has just one count. The rearrangement uses TRBV11-3 and TRBJ2-3; 9 bases line up with TRBD2. The V segment lost 1 base and the J segment 3 bases; nucleotides outside the gene matches: 2. This CDR3 is 15 amino acids long. Per the germline V gene, CDR1 is SGHNT and CDR2 is YENEEA. In nucleotides, the CDR3 is TGTGCCAGCAGCTTAGGCGGGGGGGAGACAGATACGCAGTATTTT. It encodes CASSLGGGETDTQYF. The entire variable domain, with the rest obtained from reference TRBV11-3 and TRBJ2-3, is as follows: EAGVVQSPRYKIIEKKQPVAFWCNPISGHNTLYWYLQNLGQGPELLIRYENEEAVDDSQLPKDRFSAERLKGVDSTLKIQPAELGDSAVYLCASSLGGGETDTQYFGPGTRLTVL.

V gene TRBV5-6 combines with J gene TRBJ1-5; a weak D match, TRBD1 (6 bases). CDR1 is SGHDT, CDR2 YYEEEE, per germline. V lost 2 bases to trimming and J lost 0 bases, with 9 bases between them. The CDR3 is 15 residues long. CDR3 region: CASSFGGLSNQPQHF. The CDR3 bases are TGTGCCAGCAGCTTCGGGGGGCTTAGCAATCAGCCCCAGCATTTT.

The J gene is TRBJ1-2, the V gene TRBV5-1; TRBD1 aligns across 10 bases. Trimming removed 0 bases from V and 8 bases from J; junction bases left unmatched: 10. Germline CDR1 SGHRS, CDR2 YFSETQ. The CDR3 runs 16 residues. The CDR3 spells CASSLGTRDRGEGYTF. The CDR3 DNA follows: TGCGCCAGCAGCTTGGGCACCCGGGACAGGGGCGAAGGCTACACCTTC.

The V call is TRBV6-5, the J call TRBJ2-1, with 12 bases that match TRBD1. The germline V gene has CDR1 MNHEY and CDR2 SVGAGI. The junction had 6 bases not matched to a gene; V was cut back by 2 bases and J by 13 bases. The CDR3 is 14 residues long. CDR3 DNA: TGTGCCAGCAGTTACCCGGGGACAGGGGGCAATCAGTTCTTC. Its protein is CASSYPGTGGNQFF.

This rearrangement joins TRBV2 to TRBJ2-1; 11 positions match TRBD2. The CDR3 covers 15 residues. With V trimmed by 4 bases and J by 2 bases, 1 base remained unmatched. Germline V gene lookup returns CDR1 SNHLY and CDR2 FYNNEI. For the CDR3, the DNA is TGTGCCAGCAGTGTGACTAGCGGGACCTACAATGAGCAGTTCTTC. This codes for CASSVTSGTYNEQFF.

The chain couples TRBV5-6 to TRBJ2-7; D might be TRBD2 (9 bases). Germline V CDR1 and CDR2: SGHDT, YYEEEE. The CDR3 loop spans 19 amino acids. The germline V and J ends were trimmed by 4 bases and 1 base, with 27 bases remaining between them. CDR3 nucleotide sequence: TGTGCCAGCAGCACCTACAGGGGGTACGAGACTAGCGGTTCCTACGAGCAGTACTTC. Translation: CASSTYRGYETSGSYEQYF.

The table lists this clone with a few counts. V gene TRBV30 combines with J gene TRBJ1-2; unclear D gene. CDR3 length: 13 residues. Trimming shortened V by 2 bases and J by 1 base, and 8 bases separated the two germline ends. The germline gives CDR1 GTSNPN, CDR2 SVGIG (reference sequence). The CDR3 DNA follows: TGTGCCTGGAGTTTGGCAATTAACTATGGCTACACCTTC. As protein: CAWSLAINYGYTF.

V usage is TRBV15 and J usage is TRBJ2-5; D unclear. Germline V CDR1 and CDR2: LNHNV, YYDKDF (reference sequence). Trimming left V 4 bases short and J 2 bases short, with 5 bases between. The CDR3 is 12 amino acids. CDR3 protein: CATSTRQETQYF. For the CDR3, the DNA is TGTGCCACCAGCACCAGGCAAGAGACCCAGTACTTC.

The chain joins TRBV19 to TRBJ2-6, with 7 bases lining up with TRBD1. The junction had 8 bases not matched to a gene; V was cut back by 3 bases and J by 0 bases. The CDR3 runs 18 residues. Germline CDR1 and CDR2: LNHDA and SQIVND (reference sequence). In DNA form, the CDR3 reads TGTGCCAGTAGTATCCAGAAGGGGGCTATCTCTGGGGCCAACGTCCTGACTTTC. Translated, it gives CASSIQKGAISGANVLTF.

The chain employs TRBV30 and TRBJ1-5; weak D call: TRBD1 (6 bases). Per germline, CDR1 GTSNPN and CDR2 SVGIG (reference sequence). Trimming left V 2 bases short and J 4 bases short, with 9 bases between. The CDR3 runs to 13 residues. CDR3 residues: CAWSHRENQPQHF. In DNA form, the CDR3 reads TGTGCCTGGAGTCACAGGGAAAATCAGCCCCAGCATTTT.

Details on this clone: The sample holds other DNA sequences that translate to the same CDR3. V and J are TRBV9 and TRBJ1-6; D call uncertain. The germline V and J ends were trimmed by 7 bases and 0 bases, with 8 bases remaining between them. CDR3 size: 14 residues. The germline V gene encodes CDR1 SGDLS and CDR2 YYNGEE. The CDR3 DNA is TGTGCCAGCTCCTACAGCTCCTATAATTCACCCCTCCACTTT. This translates into CASSYSSYNSPLHF. Full variable domain (missing parts from reference TRBV9 and TRBJ1-6): DSGVTQTPKHLITATGQRVTLRCSPRSGDLSVYWYQQSLDQGLQFLIQYYNGEERAKGNILERFSAQQFPDLHSELNLSSLELGDSALYFCASSYSSYNSPLHFGNGTRLTVT.

The CDR3 spells CASRDTGLANYGYTF. CDR3 nucleotides: TGTGCCAGTAGGGACACAGGGCTTGCTAACTATGGCTACACCTTC. V gene TRBV19 combines with J gene TRBJ1-2, with a tentative D call TRBD1 (6 bases). This CDR3 region has 15 residues. Germline CDR1 is LNHDA and CDR2 is SQIVND (reference sequence). V was cut by 6 bases and J by 0 bases, with 14 bases left in between.

V gene TRBV7-2 combines with J gene TRBJ2-7; tentatively, D is TRBD2 (6 bases). V was trimmed by 5 bases and J by 2 bases, leaving 13 bases between them. The CDR3 totals 14 residues. Looked up from germline, CDR1 is SGHTA and CDR2 is FQGNSA. The CDR3 protein is CASSRVAGTYEQYF. CDR3 bases: TGTGCCAGCAGCCGCGTGGCGGGGACCTACGAGCAGTACTTC. Looking up the rest from reference TRBV7-2 and TRBJ2-7 gives the full variable domain: GAGVSQSPSNKVTEKGKDVELRCDPISGHTALYWYRQSLGQGLEFLIYFQGNSAPDKSGLPSDRFSAERTGGSVSTLTIQRTQQEDSAVYLCASSRVAGTYEQYFGPGTRLTVT.

The V call is TRBV5-5, the J call TRBJ1-6; possible D gene TRBD1, 5 bases. V gave up 0 bases and J gave up 13 bases, with 11 bases separating them. There are 13 residues in the CDR3. The germline gives CDR1 SGHKS, CDR2 YYEKEE (reference sequence). CDR3 protein: CASSLVAGGPLHF. The CDR3 DNA sequence: TGTGCCAGCAGCTTGGTAGCGGGGGGTCCCCTCCACTTT.

This chain joins TRBV15 and TRBJ2-7, with a possible D match to TRBD2 (7 bases). This CDR3 contains 13 residues. Germline V CDR1 and CDR2: LNHNV, YYDKDF (reference sequence). Trimming pared 4 bases from V and 3 bases from J, leaving 10 bases between. The CDR3 protein is CATSTGGNYEQYF. CDR3 in DNA: TGTGCCACCAGCACGGGGGGCAACTACGAGCAGTACTTC.

The rearrangement uses TRBV10-3 and TRBJ1-6; D unresolved. With 7 bases removed from V and 10 bases from J, the gap between germline ends came to 14 bases. The length of the CDR3 is 13 residues. Germline V gene data show CDR1 as ENHRY and CDR2 as SYGVKD. CDR3 loop: CAITTGGGSPLHF. In nucleotides, the CDR3 is TGTGCCATCACCACGGGAGGAGGGTCACCCCTCCACTTT.

The chain couples TRBV5-7 to TRBJ2-3, with D perhaps TRBD1 or TRBD2 (5 bases each). TRBV5-7 qualifies as an ORF whose function is uncertain. The CDR3 spans 16 residues. V was pared by 2 bases and J by 1 base, with 14 bases between. CDR3 amino acids: CASSFCGWDGTDTQYF. CDR3 in DNA: TGTGCCAGCAGCTTCTGTGGGTGGGACGGCACAGATACGCAGTATTTT.

The chain combines TRBV2 with TRBJ2-7; TRBD1 matches at 10 bases. V shed 6 bases and J 3 bases; nucleotides not matched to a gene: 8. CDR3 length: 15 amino acids. The germline V gene has CDR1 SNHLY and CDR2 FYNNEI. The CDR3 coding sequence is TGTGCCAGCAGACCGACAGGGGGCTTAGTCTACGAGCAGTACTTC. Protein product: CASRPTGGLVYEQYF.

Ten or more counts support this clone. The J gene is TRBJ1-5, the V gene TRBV28, with 7 bases that match TRBD1. Germline V gene lookup returns CDR1 MDHEN and CDR2 SYDVKM. The CDR3 is 15 residues long. Losses at the gene ends were 6 bases for V and 2 bases for J; bases not matched to a gene: 7. CDR3 DNA sequence: TGTGCCAGCAGGGAAACAGGGGACGGCAATCAGCCCCAGCATTTT. Protein: CASRETGDGNQPQHF.